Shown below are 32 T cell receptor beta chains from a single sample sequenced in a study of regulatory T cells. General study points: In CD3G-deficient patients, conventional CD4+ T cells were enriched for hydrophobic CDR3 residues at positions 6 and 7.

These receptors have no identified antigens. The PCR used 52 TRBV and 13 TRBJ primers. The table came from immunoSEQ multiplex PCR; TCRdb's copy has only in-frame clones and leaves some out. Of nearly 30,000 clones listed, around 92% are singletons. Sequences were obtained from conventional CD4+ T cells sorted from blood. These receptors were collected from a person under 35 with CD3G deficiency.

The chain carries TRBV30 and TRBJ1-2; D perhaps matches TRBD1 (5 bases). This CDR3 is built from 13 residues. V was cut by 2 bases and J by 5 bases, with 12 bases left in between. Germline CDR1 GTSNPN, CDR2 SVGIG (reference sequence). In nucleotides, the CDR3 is TGTGCCTGGAGTCCAGGGACGGTTTATGGCTACACCTTC. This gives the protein CAWSPGTVYGYTF.

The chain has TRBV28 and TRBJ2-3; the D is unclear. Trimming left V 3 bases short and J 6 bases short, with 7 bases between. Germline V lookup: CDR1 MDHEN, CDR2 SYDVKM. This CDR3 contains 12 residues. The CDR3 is CASSLFGDTQYF. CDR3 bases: TGTGCCAGCAGTTTGTTCGGGGATACGCAGTATTTT.

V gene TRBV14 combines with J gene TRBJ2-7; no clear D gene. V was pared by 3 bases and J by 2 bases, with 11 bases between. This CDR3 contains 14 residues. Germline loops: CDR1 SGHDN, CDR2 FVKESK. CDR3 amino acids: CASSQARAPYEQYF. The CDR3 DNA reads TGTGCCAGCAGCCAGGCCCGTGCGCCCTACGAGCAGTACTTC.

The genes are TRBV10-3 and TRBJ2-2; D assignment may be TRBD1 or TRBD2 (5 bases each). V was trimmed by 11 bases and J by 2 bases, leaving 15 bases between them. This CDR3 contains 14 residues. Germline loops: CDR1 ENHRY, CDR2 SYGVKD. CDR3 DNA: TGTGCCGCGAGAACCGGGACCAACACCGGGGAGCTGTTTTTT. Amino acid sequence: CAARTGTNTGELFF.

In DNA form, the CDR3 reads TGTGCCAGCAGCCAAGTACCGGGACAAGGGGCAGATACGCAGTATTTT. It yields the protein CASSQVPGQGADTQYF. This chain connects TRBV4-2 to TRBJ2-3, with TRBD1 as a possible D gene (6 bases). The CDR3 is made up of 16 amino acids. Germline V gene sequence: CDR1 LGHNA, CDR2 YNFKEQ. V shed 1 base and J shed 4 bases, with 15 bases lying between them.

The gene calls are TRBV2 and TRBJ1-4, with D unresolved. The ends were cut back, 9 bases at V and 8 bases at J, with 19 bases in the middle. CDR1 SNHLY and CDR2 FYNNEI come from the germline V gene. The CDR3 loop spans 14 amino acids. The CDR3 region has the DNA TGTGCCAGTTCCACCAGGAATAGTCTGGAAAAACTGTTTTTT. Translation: CASSTRNSLEKLFF. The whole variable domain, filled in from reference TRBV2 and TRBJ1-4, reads EPEVTQTPSHQVTQMGQEVILRCVPISNHLYFYWYRQILGQKVEFLVSFYNNEISEKSEIFDDQFSVERPDGSNFTLKIRSTKLEDSAMYFCASSTRNSLEKLFFGSGTQLSVL.

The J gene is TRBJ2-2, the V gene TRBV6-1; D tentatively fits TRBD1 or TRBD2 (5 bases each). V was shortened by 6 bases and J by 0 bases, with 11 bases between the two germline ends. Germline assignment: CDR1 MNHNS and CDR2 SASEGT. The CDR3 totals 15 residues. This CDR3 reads CASRPGRTNTGELFF. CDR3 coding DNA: TGTGCCAGCAGGCCGGGGCGGACGAACACCGGGGAGCTGTTTTTT.

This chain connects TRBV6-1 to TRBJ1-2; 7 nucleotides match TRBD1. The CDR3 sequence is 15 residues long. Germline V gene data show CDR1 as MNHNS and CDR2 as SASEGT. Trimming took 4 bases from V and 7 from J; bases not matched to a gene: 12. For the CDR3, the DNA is TGTGCCAGCAGTGTGGGAGCAGGGGGTTCGGCTGGCTACACCTTC. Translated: CASSVGAGGSAGYTF.

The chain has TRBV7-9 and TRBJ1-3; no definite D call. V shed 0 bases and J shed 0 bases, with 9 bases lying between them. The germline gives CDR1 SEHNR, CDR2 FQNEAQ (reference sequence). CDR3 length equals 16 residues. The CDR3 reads CASSLAVLNSGNTIYF. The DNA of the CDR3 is TGTGCCAGCAGCTTAGCGGTACTGAACTCTGGAAACACCATATATTTT.

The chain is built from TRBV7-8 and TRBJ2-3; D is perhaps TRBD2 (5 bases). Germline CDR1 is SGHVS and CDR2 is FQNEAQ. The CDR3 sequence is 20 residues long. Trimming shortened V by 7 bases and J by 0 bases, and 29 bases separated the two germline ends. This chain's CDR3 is CASIASARRLSPHSTDTQYF. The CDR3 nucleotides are TGTGCCAGCATAGCGAGCGCTCGACGACTTTCCCCACATAGCACAGATACGCAGTATTTT. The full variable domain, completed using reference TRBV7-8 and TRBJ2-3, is GAGVSQSPRYKVAKRGQDVALRCDPISGHVSLFWYQQALGQGPEFLTYFQNEAQLDKSGLPSDRFFAERPEGSVSTLKIQRTQQEDSAVYLCASIASARRLSPHSTDTQYFGPGTRLTVL.

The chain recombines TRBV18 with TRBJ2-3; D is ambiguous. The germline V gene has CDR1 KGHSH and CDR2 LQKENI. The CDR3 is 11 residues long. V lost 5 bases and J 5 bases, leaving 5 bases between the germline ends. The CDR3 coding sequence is TGTGCCAGCTCAGACGGAGATACGCAGTATTTT. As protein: CASSDGDTQYF.

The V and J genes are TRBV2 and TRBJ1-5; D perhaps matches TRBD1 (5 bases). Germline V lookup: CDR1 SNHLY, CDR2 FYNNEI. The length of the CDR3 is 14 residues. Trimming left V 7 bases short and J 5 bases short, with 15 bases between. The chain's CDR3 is CASKVRGGDQPQHF. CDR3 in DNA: TGTGCCAGCAAGGTTAGGGGAGGCGATCAGCCCCAGCATTTT.

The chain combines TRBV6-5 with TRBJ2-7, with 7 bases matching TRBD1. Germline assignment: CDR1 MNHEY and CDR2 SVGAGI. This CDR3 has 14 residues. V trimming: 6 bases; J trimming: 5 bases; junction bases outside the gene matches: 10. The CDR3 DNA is TGTGCCAGCAGGCCAGGGGGAGCGCGGGACGAGCAGTACTTC. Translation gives CASRPGGARDEQYF.

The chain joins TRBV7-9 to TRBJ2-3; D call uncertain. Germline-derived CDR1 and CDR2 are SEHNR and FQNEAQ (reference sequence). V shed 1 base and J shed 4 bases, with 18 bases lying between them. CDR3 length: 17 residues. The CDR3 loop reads CASSLGAYGKGPDTQYF. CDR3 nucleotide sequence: TGTGCCAGCAGCTTAGGGGCCTATGGGAAGGGCCCAGATACGCAGTATTTT.

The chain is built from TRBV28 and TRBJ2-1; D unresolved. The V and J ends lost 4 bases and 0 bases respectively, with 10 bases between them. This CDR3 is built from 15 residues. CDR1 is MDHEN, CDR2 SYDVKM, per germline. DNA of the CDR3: TGTGCCAGCAGTTCAAACTTCCACTCCTACAATGAGCAGTTCTTC. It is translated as CASSSNFHSYNEQFF.

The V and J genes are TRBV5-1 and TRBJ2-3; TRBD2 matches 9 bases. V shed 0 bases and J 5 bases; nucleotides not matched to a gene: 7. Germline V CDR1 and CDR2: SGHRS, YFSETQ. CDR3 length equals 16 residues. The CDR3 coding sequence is TGCGCCAGCAGCTTGGGGACTAGCGCCTGGGGAGATACGCAGTATTTT. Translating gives CASSLGTSAWGDTQYF. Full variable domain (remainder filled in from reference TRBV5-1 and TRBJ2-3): KAGVTQTPRYLIKTRGQQVTLSCSPISGHRSVSWYQQTPGQGLQFLFEYFSETQRNKGNFPGRFSGRQFSNSRSEMNVSTLELGDSALYLCASSLGTSAWGDTQYFGPGTRLTVL.

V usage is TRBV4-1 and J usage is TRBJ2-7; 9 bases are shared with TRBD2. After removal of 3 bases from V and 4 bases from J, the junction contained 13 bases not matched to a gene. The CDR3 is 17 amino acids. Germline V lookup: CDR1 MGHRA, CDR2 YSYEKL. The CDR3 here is CASSQLVAGASRYEQYF. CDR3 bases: TGCGCCAGCAGCCAGTTGGTAGCGGGGGCATCCCGGTACGAGCAGTACTTC.

Here the CDR3 reads CASSPTGSPYEQYF. CDR3 bases: TGTGCCAGCAGCCCCACAGGGTCCCCCTACGAGCAGTACTTC. The J gene is TRBJ2-5, the V gene TRBV9; maybe TRBD1 (6 bases). The better agreement between TRBJ2-7 and the DNA end casts doubt on the J call. Germline assignment: CDR1 SGDLS and CDR2 YYNGEE. This CDR3 has 14 residues.

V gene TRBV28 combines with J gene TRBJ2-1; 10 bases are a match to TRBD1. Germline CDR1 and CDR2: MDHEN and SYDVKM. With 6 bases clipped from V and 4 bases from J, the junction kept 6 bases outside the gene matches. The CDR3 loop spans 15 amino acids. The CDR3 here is CASSQTGQGYNEQFF. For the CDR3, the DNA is TGTGCCAGCAGCCAGACGGGACAGGGGTACAATGAGCAGTTCTTC.

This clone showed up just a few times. CDR3 in amino acids: CASSLGQGYGETQYF. The DNA of the CDR3 is TGTGCCAGCAGCCTCGGACAGGGCTACGGAGAGACCCAGTACTTC. This chain joins TRBV7-8 and TRBJ2-5, with 8 bases that match TRBD1. Unmatched junction bases numbered 9, after V lost 5 bases and J lost 4 bases. The V gene's germline CDR1 is SGHVS and CDR2 FQNEAQ. The CDR3 consists of 15 residues.

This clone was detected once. The CDR3 DNA follows: TGTGCCAGCAGTCTCAGTGGGGTGGCCCAGTACTTC. Amino acid sequence: CASSLSGVAQYF. V is TRBV6-6 and J is TRBJ2-5, with no clear D. Germline values: CDR1 MNHNY, CDR2 SVGAGI (reference sequence). The CDR3 sequence is 12 residues long. V dropped 5 bases and J dropped 9 bases, with 13 bases sitting between them.

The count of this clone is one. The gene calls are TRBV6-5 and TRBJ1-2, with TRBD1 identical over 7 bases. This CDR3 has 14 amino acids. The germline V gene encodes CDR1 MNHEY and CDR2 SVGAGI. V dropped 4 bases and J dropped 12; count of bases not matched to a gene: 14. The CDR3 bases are TGTGCCAGCAGTTCGACCGGGACAGAGTCCCCCCACACCTTC. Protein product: CASSSTGTESPHTF.

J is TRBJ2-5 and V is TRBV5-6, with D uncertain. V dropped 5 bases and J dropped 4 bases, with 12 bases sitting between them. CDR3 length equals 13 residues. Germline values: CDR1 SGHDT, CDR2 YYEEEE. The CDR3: CASSSDPRETQYF. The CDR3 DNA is TGTGCCAGCAGTTCCGACCCCCGAGAGACCCAGTACTTC.

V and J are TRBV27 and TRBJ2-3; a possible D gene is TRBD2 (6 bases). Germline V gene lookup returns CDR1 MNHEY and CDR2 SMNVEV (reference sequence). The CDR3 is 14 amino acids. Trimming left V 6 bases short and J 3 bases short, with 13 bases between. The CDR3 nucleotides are TGTGCCAGCAGCCCGGGGGAGAGGACAGATACGCAGTATTTT. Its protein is CASSPGERTDTQYF.

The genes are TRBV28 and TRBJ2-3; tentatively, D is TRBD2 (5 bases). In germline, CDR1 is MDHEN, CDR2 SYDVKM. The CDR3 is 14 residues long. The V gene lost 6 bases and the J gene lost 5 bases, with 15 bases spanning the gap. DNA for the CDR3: TGTGCCAGCAGACCCTCGAGGGCCGTAGATACGCAGTATTTT. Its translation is CASRPSRAVDTQYF.

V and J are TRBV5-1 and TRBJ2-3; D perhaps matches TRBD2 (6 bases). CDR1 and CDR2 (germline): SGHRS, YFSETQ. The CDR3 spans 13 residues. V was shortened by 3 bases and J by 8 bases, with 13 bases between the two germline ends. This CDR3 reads CASSSMYGGTQYF. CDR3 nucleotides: TGCGCCAGCAGCTCTATGTACGGGGGTACGCAGTATTTT.

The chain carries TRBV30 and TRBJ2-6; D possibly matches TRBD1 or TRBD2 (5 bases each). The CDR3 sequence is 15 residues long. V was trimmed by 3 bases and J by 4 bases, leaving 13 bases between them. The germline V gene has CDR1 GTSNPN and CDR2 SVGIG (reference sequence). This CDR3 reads CAWSPWGSGANVLTF. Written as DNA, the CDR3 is TGTGCCTGGAGCCCCTGGGGGTCCGGGGCCAACGTCCTGACTTTC.

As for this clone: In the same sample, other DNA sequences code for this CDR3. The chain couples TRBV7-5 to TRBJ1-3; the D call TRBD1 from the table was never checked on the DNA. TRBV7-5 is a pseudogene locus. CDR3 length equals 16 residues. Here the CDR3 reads CARPFDRPISGNTIYF. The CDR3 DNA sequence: TGTGCCAGGCCTTTCGACAGACCCATCTCTGGAAACACCATATATTTT.

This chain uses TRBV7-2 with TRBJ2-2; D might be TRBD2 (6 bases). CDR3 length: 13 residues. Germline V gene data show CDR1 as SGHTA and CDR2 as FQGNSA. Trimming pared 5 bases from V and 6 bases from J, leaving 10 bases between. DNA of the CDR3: TGTGCCAGCAGCATGCGGGACGCCGGGGAGCTGTTTTTT. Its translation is CASSMRDAGELFF.

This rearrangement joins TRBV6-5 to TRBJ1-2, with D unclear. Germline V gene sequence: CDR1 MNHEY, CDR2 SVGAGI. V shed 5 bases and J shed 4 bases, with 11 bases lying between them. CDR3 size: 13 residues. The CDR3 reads CASSPLNIYGYTF. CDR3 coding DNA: TGTGCCAGCAGTCCTTTGAATATCTATGGCTACACCTTC.

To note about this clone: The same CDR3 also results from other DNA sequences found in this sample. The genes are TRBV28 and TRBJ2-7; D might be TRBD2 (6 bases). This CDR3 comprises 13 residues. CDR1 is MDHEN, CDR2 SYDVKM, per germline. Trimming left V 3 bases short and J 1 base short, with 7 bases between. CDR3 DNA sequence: TGTGCCAGCAGTTTCGGGGGTTCCTACGAGCAGTACTTC. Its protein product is CASSFGGSYEQYF.

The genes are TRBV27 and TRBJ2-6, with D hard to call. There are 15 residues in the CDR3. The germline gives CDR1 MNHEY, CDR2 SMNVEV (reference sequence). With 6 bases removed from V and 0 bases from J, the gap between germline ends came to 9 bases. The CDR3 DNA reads TGTGCCAGCAGGCCCCGGGCCTCTGGGGCCAACGTCCTGACTTTC. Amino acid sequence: CASRPRASGANVLTF. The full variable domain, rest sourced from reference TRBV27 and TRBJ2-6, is EAQVTQNPRYLITVTGKKLTVTCSQNMNHEYMSWYRQDPGLGLRQIYYSMNVEVTDKGDVPEGYKVSRKEKRNFPLILESPSPNQTSLYFCASRPRASGANVLTFGAGSRLTVL.